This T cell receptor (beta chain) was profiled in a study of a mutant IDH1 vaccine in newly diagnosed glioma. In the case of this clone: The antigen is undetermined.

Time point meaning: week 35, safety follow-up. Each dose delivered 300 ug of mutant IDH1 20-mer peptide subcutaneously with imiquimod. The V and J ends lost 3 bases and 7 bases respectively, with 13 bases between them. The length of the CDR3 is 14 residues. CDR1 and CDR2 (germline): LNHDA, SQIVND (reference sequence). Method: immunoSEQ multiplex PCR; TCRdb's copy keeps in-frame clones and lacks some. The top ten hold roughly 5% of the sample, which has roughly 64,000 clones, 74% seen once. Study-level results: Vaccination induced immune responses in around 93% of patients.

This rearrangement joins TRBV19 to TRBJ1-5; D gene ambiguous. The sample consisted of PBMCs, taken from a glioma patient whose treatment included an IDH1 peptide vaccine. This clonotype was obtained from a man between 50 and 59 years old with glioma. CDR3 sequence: CASSIRREGQPQHF. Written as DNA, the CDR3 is TGTGCCAGTAGTATTCGGCGGGAGGGACAGCCCCAGCATTTT.